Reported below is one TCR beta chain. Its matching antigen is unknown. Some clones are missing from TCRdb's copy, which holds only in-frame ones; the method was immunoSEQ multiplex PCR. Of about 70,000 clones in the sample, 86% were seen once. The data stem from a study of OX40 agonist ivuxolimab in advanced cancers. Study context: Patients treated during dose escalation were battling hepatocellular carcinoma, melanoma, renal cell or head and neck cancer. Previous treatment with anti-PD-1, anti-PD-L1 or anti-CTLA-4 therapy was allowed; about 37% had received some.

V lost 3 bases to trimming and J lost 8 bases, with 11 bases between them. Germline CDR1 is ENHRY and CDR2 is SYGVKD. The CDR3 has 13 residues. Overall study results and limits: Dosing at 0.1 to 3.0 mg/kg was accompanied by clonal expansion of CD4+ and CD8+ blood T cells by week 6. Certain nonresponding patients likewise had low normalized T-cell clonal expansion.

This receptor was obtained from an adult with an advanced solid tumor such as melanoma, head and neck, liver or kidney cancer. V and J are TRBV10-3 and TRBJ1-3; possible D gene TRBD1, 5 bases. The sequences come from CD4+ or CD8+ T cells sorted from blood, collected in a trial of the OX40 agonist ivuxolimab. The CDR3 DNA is TGTGCCATCAGTGACTTGTTAGGGGACACCATATATTTT. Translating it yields CAISDLLGDTIYF.